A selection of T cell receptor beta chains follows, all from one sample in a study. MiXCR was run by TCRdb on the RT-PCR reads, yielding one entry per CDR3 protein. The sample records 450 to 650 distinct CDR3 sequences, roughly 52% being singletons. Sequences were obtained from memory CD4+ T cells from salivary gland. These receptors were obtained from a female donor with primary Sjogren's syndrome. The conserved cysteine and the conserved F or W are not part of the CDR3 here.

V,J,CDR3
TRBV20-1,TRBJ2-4,SALRERGGHSAKNIQY
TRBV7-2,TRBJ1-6,ASRNRNNSPLH
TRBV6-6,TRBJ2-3,ASSFLVGRTDTQY
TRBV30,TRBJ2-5,AWSPRGSLQETQY
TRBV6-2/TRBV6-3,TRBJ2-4,ASSYSPGGWKNIQY
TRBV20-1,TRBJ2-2,SAPRADTGELF
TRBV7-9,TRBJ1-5,ASSLSPFQPQH
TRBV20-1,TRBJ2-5,SASLSYYRGTQY
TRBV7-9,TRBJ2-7,ASSPHQGSGHEQY
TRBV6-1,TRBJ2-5,ASSDRGLAGGPGTQY
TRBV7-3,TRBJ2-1,ASSSASGSSYNEQF
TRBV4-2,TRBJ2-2,ASSPRTSGGINTGELF
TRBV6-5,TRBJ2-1,ASSYWGEESEQF
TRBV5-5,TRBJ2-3,ASSLAGTDTQY
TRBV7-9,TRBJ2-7,ASSLLAGEVSYEQY
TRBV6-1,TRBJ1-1,ASSEDTGQWNTEAF
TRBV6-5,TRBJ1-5,ASSYRDSNQPQH
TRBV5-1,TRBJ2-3,ASSLESGGDTQY
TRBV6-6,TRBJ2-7,ASTLDKNYEQY
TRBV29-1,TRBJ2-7,SASLGVETYEQY
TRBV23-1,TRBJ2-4,ASSQQGLAKNIQY
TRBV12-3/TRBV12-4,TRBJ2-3,ASLDRVSTDTQY
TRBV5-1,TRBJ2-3,ASSFQAVSTDTQY
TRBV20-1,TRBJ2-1,SARDLQAHNEQF
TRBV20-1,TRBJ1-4,SASKRNEKLF
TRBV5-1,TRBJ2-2,ASSPTGAATGELF
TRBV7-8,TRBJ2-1,ACSLAETYEQF
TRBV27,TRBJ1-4,ASSRGGVTNEKLF
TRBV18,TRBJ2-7,ASSHTTGVGLYEQY
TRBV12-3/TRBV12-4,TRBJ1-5,ASSLTGGGQPQH
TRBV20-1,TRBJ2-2,SAKAGGLYTGELF
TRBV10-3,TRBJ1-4,AISDPPTTNEKLF
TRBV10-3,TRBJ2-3,AISEPLTDTQY
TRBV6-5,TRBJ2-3,ASSYLDTQY
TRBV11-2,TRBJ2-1,ASSLDRGSEQF
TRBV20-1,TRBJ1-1,SAREDGNTEAF
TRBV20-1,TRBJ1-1,SARVGALTPQAF
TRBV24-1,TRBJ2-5,ATSDLLTSGEETQY
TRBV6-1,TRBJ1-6,AGRQYNSPLH
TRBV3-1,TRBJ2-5,ASSRDRVQETQY
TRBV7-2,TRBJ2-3,ASSLRLDTQY
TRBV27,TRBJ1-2,ASSFLSDRDNFNYGYT
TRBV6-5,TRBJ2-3,ASSETGASTDTQY
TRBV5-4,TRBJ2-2,ASSLGSGGEAGELF
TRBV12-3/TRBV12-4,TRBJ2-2,ASRRTGGTGELF
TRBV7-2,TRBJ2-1,ASKQGVKYGEQF
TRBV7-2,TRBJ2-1,ASSLVSGSSYNEQF
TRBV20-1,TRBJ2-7,SAKTRTSWESYEQY